The T cell receptor (beta chain) under discussion was sequenced for a study of T cell responses to AZD1222 COVID-19 vaccine. In germline, CDR1 is LGHDT, CDR2 YNNKEL (reference sequence). This CDR3 has 13 residues. V shed 1 base and J shed 5 bases, with 6 bases lying between them. Sequenced by immunoSEQ multiplex PCR; TCRdb stores in-frame clones only, minus some. The sample gives roughly 97,000 clones, about 91% of which show up once; about 19% is in the top ten. This material consisted of peripheral blood, taken on day 0 of AZD1222 vaccination. The sequence came from an adult in good health. This sequence joins TRBV3-1 (or the pseudogene TRBV3-2) and TRBJ2-1, with D possibly being TRBD2 (5 bases). CDR3 DNA: TGTGCCAGCAGCCAAGCCGGGAACAATGAGCAGTTCTTC. Translating gives CASSQAGNNEQFF.